This passage covers 24 T cell receptor beta chains from one sample sequenced in a study of T cells in women clearing cervical HPV infection. Sequencing used immunoSEQ multiplex PCR; TCRdb keeps in-frame clones, though not all of them. The sample table sets out about 21,000 clones. Sequencing input: blood buffy coat. The receptors stem from a woman between 18 and 70 years old with a cervical HPV16 infection that either progressed to CIN3+ or cleared (not recorded which).

The CDR3 protein is CSARALAGDHNEQFF. Incomplete CDR3 DNA: TGCAGTGCTAGAGCACTAGCGGGAGACCACAATGAG. The chain is built from TRBV20-1 and TRBJ2-1, with TRBD2 identical over 11 bases. The read finishes 3 residues shy of the CDR3 end, and the germline J gene is used to complete it. The CDR3 is 15 residues long. V lost 1 base, J lost 5 bases, and 4 bases stayed unmatched. Germline lookup yields CDR1 DFQATT and CDR2 SNEGSKA (reference sequence).

A remark on this clone: The CDR3 extends 3 residues past the end of the read, so its final part is completed from the germline J gene. V gene TRBV20-1 combines with J gene TRBJ1-5; possible D gene TRBD1, 6 bases. The CDR3 consists of 18 residues. Germline lookup yields CDR1 DFQATT and CDR2 SNEGSKA (reference sequence). The V end was cut by 2 bases, the J end by 1 base, with 21 bases between. Here the CDR3 reads CSARSYLRGGGSNQPQHF. Partial CDR3 DNA: TGCAGTGCTAGATCCTACCTCCGAGGGGGGGGGAGCAATCAGCCC.

As for this clone: The read terminates 3 residues before the CDR3 end, so the remaining end is supplied by the germline J gene. The V call is TRBV23-1, the J call TRBJ1-2; D is unclear. TRBV23-1 is reported as an ORF; its role is uncertain. The CDR3 is 19 residues long. CDR3 in amino acids: CASSHGPKGSLAGRDDYTF. The sequenced part of the CDR3 DNA is TGCGCCAGCAGTCACGGACCCAAAGGGTCACTAGCGGGAAGGGATGAC.

About this clone: The sequence runs out 3 residues before the end of the CDR3; the remainder is reconstructed from the germline J gene. The genes are TRBV29-1 and TRBJ2-7; weak D call: TRBD2 (7 bases). Per germline, CDR1 SQVTM and CDR2 ANQGSEA. V was cut by 0 bases and J by 6 bases, with 18 bases left in between. CDR3 length equals 15 residues. The CDR3 DNA, read in part, is TGCAGCGTTGAAGATCCGGAGGGGGGGCTCGGCGAG. Its protein product is CSVEDPEGGLGE. The whole CDR3 protein is CSVEDPEGGLGEQYF.

Comments on this clone: The read ends 3 residues before the CDR3 terminus; that terminus is restored from the germline J gene. The chain joins TRBV6-1 to TRBJ2-1; D call uncertain. CDR1 is MNHNS, CDR2 SASEGT, per germline. The germline V and J ends were trimmed by 1 base and 0 bases, with 13 bases remaining between them. This CDR3 is built from 17 residues. Partial CDR3 DNA: TGTGCCAGCAGTGAAGATGTCCTCGCCAGCTCCTACAATGAG. Protein product: CASSEDVLASSYNE. The full CDR3 is CASSEDVLASSYNEQFF.

Details on this clone: Read data end 3 residues before the CDR3 end; the end is taken from the germline J gene. J is TRBJ2-1 and V is TRBV10-2; 14 nucleotides align to TRBD2. CDR1 WSHSY and CDR2 SAAADI come from the germline V gene. V was pared by 6 bases and J by 9 bases, with 7 bases of the junction left unmatched. The CDR3 consists of 15 residues. The CDR3 bases that were read are TGCGCCAGCAGCCCGGGACTAGCGGGAGTATCTGAG. Encoded protein: CASSPGLAGVSE. The whole CDR3 is CASSPGLAGVSEQFF.

Points on this clone: The read comes to an end 3 residues before the CDR3 does, leaving the germline J gene to fill in the end. J is TRBJ2-7 and V is TRBV28; D call uncertain. The germline CDR1 and CDR2 sequences are MDHEN and SYDVKM. Trimming removed 3 bases at V and 1 base at J, with 16 bases between. The CDR3 spans 16 residues. CDR3 DNA, as far as it was read: TGTGCCAGCAGTTTGGGTTGGCAGGAGATATCCTACGAG. Translating gives CASSLGWQEISYE. The whole CDR3 protein reads CASSLGWQEISYEQYF.

Notes on this clone: The read terminates 3 residues before the CDR3 end, so the remaining end is supplied by the germline J gene. This chain uses TRBV10-1 with TRBJ2-6, with D unclear. Trimming left V 10 bases short and J 1 base short, with 11 bases between. The CDR3 runs 14 residues. Germline CDR1 is WNHNN and CDR2 is SYGVQD (reference sequence). The CDR3 here is CATSRNSGANVLTF. The part of the CDR3 DNA that was read is TGCGCCACCAGCAGGAATTCTGGGGCCAACGTC.

Details on this clone: The read ends 3 residues shy of where the CDR3 ends; the end is completed using the germline J gene. The genes are TRBV6-4 and TRBJ2-2; D might be TRBD1 or TRBD2, each matching 5 bases. Germline-derived CDR1 and CDR2 are MRHNA and SNTAGT. The length of the CDR3 is 15 residues. Trimming removed 0 bases at V and 7 bases at J, with 12 bases between. The CDR3 sequence: CASSDSTGGGGELFF. The sequenced part of the CDR3 DNA is TGTGCCAGCAGTGACTCCACAGGAGGCGGCGGGGAG.

Notes on this clone: The junction and the germline gene differ at one end; a read error may be behind it. The CDR3 sequence is CSASKVNQETQYF. The covered CDR3 bases are TGCAGTGCTAGTAAGGTTAACCAGGAGACC. This sequence joins TRBV20-1 and TRBJ2-5, with D unclear. The read halts 3 residues ahead of the CDR3 end, with the missing end drawn from the germline J gene. CDR1 is DFQATT and CDR2 is SNEGSKA in the germline V gene (reference sequence). The CDR3 has 13 amino acids.

On this clone: The CDR3 end lies 3 residues beyond the end of the read and is filled in from the germline J gene. V usage is TRBV7-3 and J usage is TRBJ2-2, with D possibly being TRBD1 (6 bases). The CDR3 sequence is 14 residues long. The ends were cut back, 5 bases at V and 4 bases at J, with 11 bases in the middle. Germline values: CDR1 SGHTA, CDR2 FQGTGA. The sequenced part of the CDR3 DNA is TGTGCCAGCAGCCTAAACAGGGCCACCGGGGAG. It is translated as CASSLNRATGE. The full CDR3 reads CASSLNRATGELFF.

Concerning this clone itself: The observed sequence ends 3 residues before the CDR3 terminus, with the missing tail filled in from the germline J gene. The V and J genes are TRBV7-8 and TRBJ1-3; no definite D call. Between the trimmed V and J ends, which lost 2 bases and 2 bases, there was a span of 13 bases. The CDR3 consists of 16 residues. Germline CDR1 SGHVS, CDR2 FQNEAQ. The CDR3 is CASSLRVRTPGNTIYF. The sequenced CDR3 bases are TGTGCCAGCAGCTTAAGGGTCCGTACGCCTGGAAACACC.

Concerning this clone itself: The read stops 3 residues short of the end of the CDR3; the missing end is completed from the germline J gene. The rearrangement joins TRBV6-4 to TRBJ2-1; 7 positions agree with TRBD2. Germline V gene lookup returns CDR1 MRHNA and CDR2 SNTAGT. The CDR3 has 16 residues. V dropped 0 bases and J dropped 7; count of bases not matched to a gene: 9. The CDR3 loop reads CASSDSRTSLVNEQFF. The DNA read from the CDR3 is TGTGCCAGCAGTGACTCGCGGACTAGTTTGGTAAATGAG.

Points on this clone: The CDR3 goes on 3 residues after the read ends, and that part is filled in from the germline J gene. The chain recombines TRBV5-6 with TRBJ2-7, with 9 bases lining up with TRBD1. The CDR3 totals 14 residues. Germline-derived CDR1 and CDR2 are SGHDT and YYEEEE. The ends lost 9 bases at V and 4 bases at J; junction bases unmatched: 11. The sequenced CDR3 bases are TGTGCCACACACAGGGGGCGAGGATCATACGAG. Its protein product is CATHRGRGSYE. The whole CDR3 region reads CATHRGRGSYEQYF.

On this clone: The CDR3 end is not reached by the read, which stops 3 residues before it; the germline J gene fills it in. V usage is TRBV4-1 and J usage is TRBJ2-7, with D unclear. The length of the CDR3 is 13 residues. V shed 1 base and J shed 3 bases, with 7 bases lying between them. Germline CDR1 is MGHRA and CDR2 is YSYEKL. The DNA read from the CDR3 is TGCGCCAGCAGCCAAGGAGCTCGCTACGAG. Amino acid sequence: CASSQGARYE. The full CDR3 reads CASSQGARYEQYF.

Notes on this clone: The read comes to an end 3 residues before the CDR3 does, leaving the germline J gene to fill in the end. The V gene is TRBV5-4, the J gene TRBJ2-1; no clear D gene. The CDR3 contains 15 residues. Per germline, CDR1 SGHNT and CDR2 YYREEE (reference sequence). V dropped 5 bases and J dropped 7 bases, with 19 bases sitting between them. Incomplete CDR3 DNA: TGTGCCAGCAGTTTTACGCGAGTTAGCAGAAATGAG. Translation: CASSFTRVSRNE. The complete CDR3 reads CASSFTRVSRNEQFF.

With regard to this clone: The read ends 3 residues early relative to the CDR3; the germline J gene fills the gap. This chain uses TRBV9 with TRBJ1-2; TRBD1 might be the D (5 bases). CDR1 SGDLS and CDR2 YYNGEE come from the germline V gene. Deletions cut 2 bases from V and 3 bases from J, with 5 bases between. This CDR3 is 12 amino acids long. The CDR3 region is CASSVRDYGYTF. The CDR3 DNA, read in part, is TGTGCCAGCAGCGTCAGGGACTATGGC.

Regarding this clone: The read ends 3 residues before the CDR3 terminus; that terminus is restored from the germline J gene. V gene TRBV7-2 combines with J gene TRBJ2-7, with D possibly matching TRBD2 (6 bases). Germline assignment: CDR1 SGHTA and CDR2 FQGNSA. Trimming took off 4 bases at V and 4 bases at J, with 14 bases between the two ends. The CDR3 extends over 14 amino acids. Partial CDR3 DNA: TGTGCCAGCAGCTACCGGGACTGGAATTACGAG. Amino acid sequence: CASSYRDWNYE. The entire CDR3 protein reads CASSYRDWNYEQYF.

On this clone: The DNA ends 3 residues before the CDR3 does, and the rest of the CDR3 is filled in from the germline J gene. The genes are TRBV20-1 and TRBJ2-2; 8 nucleotides line up with TRBD2. This CDR3 has 16 amino acids. The ends lost 0 bases at V and 7 bases at J; junction bases unmatched: 10. Germline CDR1 reads DFQATT; CDR2 reads SNEGSKA (reference sequence). The CDR3 sequence is CSARDYLAGLGGELFF. The CDR3 DNA, read in part, is TGCAGTGCTAGAGATTACTTAGCGGGGCTGGGCGGGGAG.

With regard to this clone: The CDR3 end lies 3 residues beyond the end of the read and is filled in from the germline J gene. The genes are TRBV4-1 and TRBJ2-1; 11 bases fit TRBD2. The CDR3 contains 17 residues. The V segment lost 0 bases and the J segment 0 bases; nucleotides outside the gene matches: 1. From germline, CDR1 is MGHRA and CDR2 YSYEKL. The CDR3: CASSQDLAGGSYNEQFF. The sequenced CDR3 bases are TGCGCCAGCAGCCAAGATCTAGCGGGAGGCTCCTACAATGAG.

In regard to this clone: The read halts 3 residues ahead of the CDR3 end, with the missing end drawn from the germline J gene. The chain recombines TRBV10-3 with TRBJ2-7; the D gene is possibly TRBD2 (7 bases). Germline CDR1 is ENHRY and CDR2 is SYGVKD. This CDR3 contains 13 residues. Trimming left V 6 bases short and J 0 bases short, with 9 bases between. CDR3 residues: CAIRGGASYEQYF. The CDR3 DNA, read in part, is TGTGCCATCAGAGGGGGGGCCTCCTACGAG.

As concerns this clone: The read ends 3 residues shy of where the CDR3 ends; the end is completed using the germline J gene. V and J are TRBV20-1 and TRBJ2-7; perhaps TRBD1 as D (5 bases). The CDR3 has 14 amino acids. CDR1 DFQATT and CDR2 SNEGSKA come from the germline V gene (reference sequence). Trimming took off 2 bases at V and 2 bases at J, with 13 bases between the two ends. The chain's CDR3 is CSARQGSKAYEQYF. Partial CDR3 DNA: TGCAGTGCTAGACAGGGAAGTAAGGCCTACGAG.

This clone is medium-sized by frequency. Sequencing ends 3 residues short of the CDR3 end; the germline J gene provides the rest. The chain links TRBV18 to TRBJ2-3; D ambiguous. Germline CDR1 is KGHSH and CDR2 is LQKENI. This CDR3 has 14 residues. The V and J ends lost 1 base and 6 bases respectively, with 11 bases between them. The CDR3 region is CASSPLTKGDTQYF. Incomplete CDR3 DNA: TGTGCCAGCTCACCACTTACAAAAGGGGATACG.

CDR3 bases read: TGTGCCAGCCACGACACAGCTGAGACC. Amino acid sequence: CASHDTAET. The whole CDR3 reads CASHDTAETQYF. The chain joins TRBV5-4 to TRBJ2-5; D unclear. From the germline J gene comes the end of the CDR3, since the read stops 3 residues before it. This CDR3 region has 12 residues. The V end lost 7 bases, the J end lost 5 bases, and 12 bases lay between the germline ends. CDR1 and CDR2 from the germline V gene are SGHNT and YYREEE (reference sequence).